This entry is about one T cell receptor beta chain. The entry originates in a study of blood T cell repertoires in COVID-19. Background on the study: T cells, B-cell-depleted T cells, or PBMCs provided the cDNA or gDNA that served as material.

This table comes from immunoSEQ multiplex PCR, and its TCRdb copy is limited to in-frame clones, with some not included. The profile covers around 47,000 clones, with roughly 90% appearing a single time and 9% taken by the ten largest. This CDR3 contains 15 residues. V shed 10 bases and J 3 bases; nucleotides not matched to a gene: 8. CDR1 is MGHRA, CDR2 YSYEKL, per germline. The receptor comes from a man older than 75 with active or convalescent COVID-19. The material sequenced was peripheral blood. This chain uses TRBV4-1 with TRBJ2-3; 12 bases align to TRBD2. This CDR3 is CATAPSGGATDTQYF. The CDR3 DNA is TGCGCCACCGCACCTAGCGGGGGGGCAACAGATACGCAGTATTTT.